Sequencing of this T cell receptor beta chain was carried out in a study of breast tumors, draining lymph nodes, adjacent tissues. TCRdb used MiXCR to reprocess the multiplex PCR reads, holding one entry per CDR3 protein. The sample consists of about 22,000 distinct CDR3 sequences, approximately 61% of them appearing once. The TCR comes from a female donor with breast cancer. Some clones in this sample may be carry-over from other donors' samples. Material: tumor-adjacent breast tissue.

For the CDR3, the DNA is TGTGCCAGCAGCTCTCGGGTCGGGAGACATTCACCCCTCCACTTT. It specifies CASSSRVGRHSPLHF. The rearrangement links TRBV7-8 to TRBJ1-6; no firm D call. The germline V gene encodes CDR1 SGHVS and CDR2 FQNEAQ. The CDR3 has 15 residues. V lost 4 bases and J lost 8, with 15 bases in between.